The table lists the clone carrying this T cell receptor beta chain with many counts. Its antigen is undetermined. It was RNA transcripts that yielded the amplified TCR beta CDR3 regions. First-round RT-PCR with HTBI primers amplified the TCR CDR3 region. MiXCR was run by TCRdb on the multiplex PCR reads, yielding one entry per CDR3 protein. This sample has 490,000 or so distinct CDR3 sequences; just under 20% occur once, and the top ten carry about 45%. The CDR3 has 17 residues. CDR1 and CDR2 from the germline V gene are SGHAT and FQNNGV. The germline V and J ends were trimmed by 4 bases and 1 base, with 17 bases remaining between them. The sample comes from a study of T cells in Graves' hyperthyroidism and ophthalmopathy. Disease lasting under 3 months, a NOSPECS grade of at least 4, and a Clinical Activity Score of at least 3 were features of the ophthalmopathy patients. Study observations and caveats: Median prediction lead before ophthalmopathy onset was about 6.5 months with the model.

Sequencing was performed on blood. The chain couples TRBV11-2 to TRBJ2-4; D remains unclear. This clonotype was sampled from a middle-aged man with Graves' ophthalmopathy. CDR3 loop: CASSSPRGSNAKNIQYF. CDR3 sequence (DNA): TGTGCCAGCAGCTCACCTCGAGGTTCGAATGCCAAAAACATTCAGTACTTC. Together with reference TRBV11-2 and TRBJ2-4, the CDR3 gives the full variable domain: EAGVAQSPRYKIIEKRQSVAFWCNPISGHATLYWYQQILGQGPKLLIQFQNNGVVDDSQLPKDRFSAERLKGVDSTLKIQPAKLEDSAVYLCASSSPRGSNAKNIQYFGAGTRLSVL.